Listed here is a single TCR beta chain. The data were obtained in a study of shared clonotypes between healthy human individuals. This table comes from immunoSEQ multiplex PCR, and its TCRdb copy is limited to in-frame clones, with some not included. Here the sample spans 1.5 million to 2.5 million clones, approximately 94% being singletons. Naivety among CD8 cells was defined by CD45RO negativity and positive CCR7 selection, thereby excluding terminally differentiated effector memory CD45RA+ cells. Germline V lookup: CDR1 MNHEY, CDR2 SVGAGI. Trimming left V 7 bases short and J 4 bases short, with 6 bases between. The CDR3 is 11 residues long.

This clonotype originated in a man younger than 30 in good health. The sequenced material came from naive CD8+ T cells sorted from blood. The genes are TRBV6-5 and TRBJ2-3; D not resolved. The CDR3 sequence is CASTLADTQYF. The CDR3 nucleotides read TGTGCCAGCACCTTAGCAGATACGCAGTATTTT.